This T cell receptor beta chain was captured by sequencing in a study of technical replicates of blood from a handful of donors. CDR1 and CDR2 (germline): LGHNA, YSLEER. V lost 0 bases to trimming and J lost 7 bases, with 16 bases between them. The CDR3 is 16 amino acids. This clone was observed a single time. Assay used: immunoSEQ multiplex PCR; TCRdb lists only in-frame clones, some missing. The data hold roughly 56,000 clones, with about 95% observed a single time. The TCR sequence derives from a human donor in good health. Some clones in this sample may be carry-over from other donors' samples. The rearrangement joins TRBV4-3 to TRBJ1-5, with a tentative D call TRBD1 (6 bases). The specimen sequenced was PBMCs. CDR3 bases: TGCGCCAGCAGCCAAGATCGGATACAGGGTGGGCAGCCCCAGCATTTT. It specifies CASSQDRIQGGQPQHF.